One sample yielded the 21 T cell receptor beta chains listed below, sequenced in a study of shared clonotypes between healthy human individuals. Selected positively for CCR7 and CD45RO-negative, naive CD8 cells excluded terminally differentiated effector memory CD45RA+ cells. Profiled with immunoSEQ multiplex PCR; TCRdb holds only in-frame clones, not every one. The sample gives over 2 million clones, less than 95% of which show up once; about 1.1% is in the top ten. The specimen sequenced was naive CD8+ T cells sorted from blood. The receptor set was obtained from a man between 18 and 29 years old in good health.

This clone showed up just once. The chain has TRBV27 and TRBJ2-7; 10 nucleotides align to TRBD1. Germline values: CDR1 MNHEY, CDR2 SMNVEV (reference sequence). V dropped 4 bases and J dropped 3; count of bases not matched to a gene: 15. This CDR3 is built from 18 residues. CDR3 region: CASSSSRGQGIRNYEQYF. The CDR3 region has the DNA TGTGCCAGCAGTTCATCCCGGGGACAGGGGATAAGAAACTACGAGCAGTACTTC.

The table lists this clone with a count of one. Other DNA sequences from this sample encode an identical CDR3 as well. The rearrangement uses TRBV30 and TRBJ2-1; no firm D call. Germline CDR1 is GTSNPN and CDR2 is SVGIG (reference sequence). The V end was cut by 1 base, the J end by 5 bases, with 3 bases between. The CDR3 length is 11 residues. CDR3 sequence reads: CAWSGNNEQFF. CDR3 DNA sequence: TGTGCCTGGAGTGGGAACAATGAGCAGTTCTTC.

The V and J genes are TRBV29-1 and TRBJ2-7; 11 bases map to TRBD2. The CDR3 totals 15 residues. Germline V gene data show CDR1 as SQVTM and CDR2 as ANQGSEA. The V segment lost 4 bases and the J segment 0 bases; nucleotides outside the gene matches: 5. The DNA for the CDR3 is TGCAGCGTTGCGGGACTAGCGGAGAGCTCCTACGAGCAGTACTTC. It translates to CSVAGLAESSYEQYF.

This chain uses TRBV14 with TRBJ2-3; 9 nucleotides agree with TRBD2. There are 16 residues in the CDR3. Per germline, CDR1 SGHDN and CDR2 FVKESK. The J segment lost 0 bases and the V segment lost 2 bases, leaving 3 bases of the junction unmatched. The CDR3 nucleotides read TGTGCCAGCAGCCAATGGCGGGGGGGGAGCACAGATACGCAGTATTTT. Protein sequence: CASSQWRGGSTDTQYF.

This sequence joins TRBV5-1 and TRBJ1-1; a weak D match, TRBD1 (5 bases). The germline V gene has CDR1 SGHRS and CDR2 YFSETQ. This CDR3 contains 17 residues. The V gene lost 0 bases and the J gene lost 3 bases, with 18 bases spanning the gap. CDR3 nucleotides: TGCGCCAGCAGCTTGGATGGGGGTGAGGTTGGAGACACTGAAGCTTTCTTT. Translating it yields CASSLDGGEVGDTEAFF.

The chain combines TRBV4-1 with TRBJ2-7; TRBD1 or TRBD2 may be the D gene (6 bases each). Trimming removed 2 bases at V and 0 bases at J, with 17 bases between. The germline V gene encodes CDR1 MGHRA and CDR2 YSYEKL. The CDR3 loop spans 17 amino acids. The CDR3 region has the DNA TGCGCCAGCAGCCAAACGCCGGGGGCAGGGACCTCCTACGAGCAGTACTTC. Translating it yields CASSQTPGAGTSYEQYF.

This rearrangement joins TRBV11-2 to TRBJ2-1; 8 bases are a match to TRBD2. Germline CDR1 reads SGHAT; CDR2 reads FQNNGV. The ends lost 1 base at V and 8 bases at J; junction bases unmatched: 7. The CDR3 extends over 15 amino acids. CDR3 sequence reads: CASSLGAGEADEQFF. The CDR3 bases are TGTGCCAGCAGCTTAGGAGCGGGGGAAGCGGATGAGCAGTTCTTC. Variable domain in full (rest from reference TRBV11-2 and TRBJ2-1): EAGVAQSPRYKIIEKRQSVAFWCNPISGHATLYWYQQILGQGPKLLIQFQNNGVVDDSQLPKDRFSAERLKGVDSTLKIQPAKLEDSAVYLCASSLGAGEADEQFFGPGTRLTVL.

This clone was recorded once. The CDR3 here is CASSLDSPLHF. The DNA for the CDR3 is TGTGCCAGCAGCCTTGATTCACCCCTCCACTTT. The V and J genes are TRBV6-1 and TRBJ1-6; unclear D gene. Trimming stripped 6 bases from V and 8 bases from J, with 5 bases between. Germline V gives CDR1 MNHNS, CDR2 SASEGT. This CDR3 is built from 11 residues.

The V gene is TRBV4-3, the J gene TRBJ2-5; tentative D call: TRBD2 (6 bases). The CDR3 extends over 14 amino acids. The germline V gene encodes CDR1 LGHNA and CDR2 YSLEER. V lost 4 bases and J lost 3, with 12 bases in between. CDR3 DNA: TGCGCCAGCAGCCGGGAGGTAGCGGAAGAGACCCAGTACTTC. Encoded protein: CASSREVAEETQYF.

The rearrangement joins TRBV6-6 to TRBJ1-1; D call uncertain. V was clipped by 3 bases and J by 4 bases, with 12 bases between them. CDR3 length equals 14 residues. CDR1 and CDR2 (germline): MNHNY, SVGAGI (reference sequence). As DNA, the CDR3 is TGTGCCAGCAGTTATGCAGGTTCGGGCACTGAAGCTTTCTTT. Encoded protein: CASSYAGSGTEAFF.

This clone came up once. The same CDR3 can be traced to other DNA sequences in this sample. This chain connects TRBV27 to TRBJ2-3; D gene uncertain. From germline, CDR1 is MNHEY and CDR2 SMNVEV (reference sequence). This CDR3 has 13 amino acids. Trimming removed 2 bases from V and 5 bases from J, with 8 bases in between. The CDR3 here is CASSLMAGDTQYF. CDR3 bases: TGTGCCAGCAGTTTAATGGCCGGAGATACGCAGTATTTT.

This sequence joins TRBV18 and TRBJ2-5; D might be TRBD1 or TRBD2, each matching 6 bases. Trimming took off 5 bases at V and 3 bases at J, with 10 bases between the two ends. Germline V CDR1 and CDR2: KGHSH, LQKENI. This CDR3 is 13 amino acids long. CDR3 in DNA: TGTGCCAGCTCAGCGGAGGGGGAAGAGACCCAGTACTTC. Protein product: CASSAEGEETQYF.

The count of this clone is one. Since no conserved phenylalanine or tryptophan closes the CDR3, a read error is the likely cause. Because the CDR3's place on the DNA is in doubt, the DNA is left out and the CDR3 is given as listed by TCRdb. The CDR3 spells CASSKDSRY. This chain links TRBV2 with TRBJ1-1; no check of the table's D call, TRBD1, against the DNA was made. The CDR3 sequence runs 9 residues, both termini included. Germline V lookup: CDR1 SNHLY, CDR2 FYNNEI.

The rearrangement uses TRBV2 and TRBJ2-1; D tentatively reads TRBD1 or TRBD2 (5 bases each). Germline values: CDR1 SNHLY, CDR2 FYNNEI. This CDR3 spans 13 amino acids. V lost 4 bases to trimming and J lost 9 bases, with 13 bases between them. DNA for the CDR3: TGTGCCAGCAGTGCTCCAGAGGGGACTGAGCAGTTCTTC. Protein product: CASSAPEGTEQFF.

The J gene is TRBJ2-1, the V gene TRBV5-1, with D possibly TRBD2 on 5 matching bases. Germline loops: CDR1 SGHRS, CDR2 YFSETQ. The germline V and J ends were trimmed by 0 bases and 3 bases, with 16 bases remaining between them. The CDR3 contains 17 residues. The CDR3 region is CASSLVGGVVVYNEQFF. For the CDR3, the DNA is TGCGCCAGCAGCTTGGTAGGAGGCGTAGTTGTCTACAATGAGCAGTTCTTC.

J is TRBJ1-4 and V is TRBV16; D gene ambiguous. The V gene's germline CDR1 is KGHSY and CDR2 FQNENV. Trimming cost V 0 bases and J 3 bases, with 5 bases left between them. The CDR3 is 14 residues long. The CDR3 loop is CASSQSGPNEKLFF. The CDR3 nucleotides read TGTGCCAGCAGCCAATCAGGTCCTAATGAAAAACTGTTTTTT.

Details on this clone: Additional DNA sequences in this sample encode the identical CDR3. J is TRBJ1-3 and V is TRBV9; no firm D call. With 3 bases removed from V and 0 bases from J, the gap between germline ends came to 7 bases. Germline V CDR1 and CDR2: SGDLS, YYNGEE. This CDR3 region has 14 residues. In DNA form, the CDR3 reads TGTGCCAGCAGCGCCTGGGACTCTGGAAACACCATATATTTT. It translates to CASSAWDSGNTIYF.

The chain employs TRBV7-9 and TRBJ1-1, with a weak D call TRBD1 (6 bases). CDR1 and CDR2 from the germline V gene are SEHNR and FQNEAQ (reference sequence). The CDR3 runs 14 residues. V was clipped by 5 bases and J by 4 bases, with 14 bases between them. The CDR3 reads CASSPIQGGTEAFF. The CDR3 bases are TGTGCCAGCAGCCCCATACAGGGAGGCACTGAAGCTTTCTTT.

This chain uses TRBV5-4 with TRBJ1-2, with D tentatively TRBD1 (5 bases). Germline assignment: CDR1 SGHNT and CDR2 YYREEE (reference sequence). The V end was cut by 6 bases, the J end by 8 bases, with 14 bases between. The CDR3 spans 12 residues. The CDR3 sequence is CASNSGAGGYTF. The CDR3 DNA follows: TGTGCCAGCAACTCCGGGGCCGGGGGCTACACCTTC.

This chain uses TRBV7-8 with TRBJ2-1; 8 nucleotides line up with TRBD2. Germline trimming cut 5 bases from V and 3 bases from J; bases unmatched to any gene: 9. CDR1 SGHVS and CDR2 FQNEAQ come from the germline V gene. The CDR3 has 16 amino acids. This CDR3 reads CASSPPGLGNYNEQFF. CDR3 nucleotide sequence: TGTGCCAGCAGCCCGCCGGGACTAGGGAACTACAATGAGCAGTTCTTC. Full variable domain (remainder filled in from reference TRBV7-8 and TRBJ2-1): GAGVSQSPRYKVAKRGQDVALRCDPISGHVSLFWYQQALGQGPEFLTYFQNEAQLDKSGLPSDRFFAERPEGSVSTLKIQRTQQEDSAVYLCASSPPGLGNYNEQFFGPGTRLTVL.

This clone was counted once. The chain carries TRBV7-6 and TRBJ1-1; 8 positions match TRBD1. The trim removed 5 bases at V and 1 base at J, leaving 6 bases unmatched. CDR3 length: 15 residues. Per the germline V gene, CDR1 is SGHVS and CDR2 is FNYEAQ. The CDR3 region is CASSAGQGTNTEAFF. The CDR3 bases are TGTGCCAGCAGCGCCGGACAGGGTACGAACACTGAAGCTTTCTTT.